A single sample is the source of the 21 T cell receptor beta chains below, sequenced in a study of glioma-infiltrating T cells after dendritic cell vaccination. Using immunoSEQ multiplex PCR, the repertoire was profiled, and TCRdb retains in-frame clones only, with some absent. The sample consists of roughly 60,000 clones, about four fifths of them appearing once. Time point: after dendritic cell vaccination, including at tumor progression/relapse. The input for sequencing was blood, taken after dendritic cell vaccination. Receptor source: a human donor with glioblastoma.

The chain uses TRBV5-4 and TRBJ2-1, with TRBD2 matching over 7 bases. V shed 4 bases and J 6 bases; nucleotides not matched to a gene: 13. The CDR3 has 16 residues. CDR1 and CDR2 from the germline V gene are SGHNT and YYREEE (reference sequence). The CDR3 DNA sequence: TGTGCCAGCAGCCCGGGGACTACAAAAACCGGCAATGAGCAGTTCTTC. This translates into CASSPGTTKTGNEQFF.

This chain uses TRBV10-3 with TRBJ1-3; 8 bases are a match to TRBD1. CDR1 ENHRY and CDR2 SYGVKD come from the germline V gene. This CDR3 comprises 14 residues. J gave up 6 bases and V 3 bases, and 4 bases lay outside the gene matches. CDR3 sequence (DNA): TGTGCCATCAGTGATGGGGACAGGATAAACACCATATATTTT. It yields the protein CAISDGDRINTIYF.

This clone was observed once. The chain recombines TRBV5-1 with TRBJ2-2, with D perhaps matching TRBD1 (6 bases). Germline CDR1 SGHRS, CDR2 YFSETQ. V was trimmed by 1 base and J by 4 bases, leaving 14 bases between them. This CDR3 has 16 amino acids. The DNA for the CDR3 is TGCGCCAGCAGCTTGTCAAGAGGGGGTGGCACCGGGGAGCTGTTTTTT. Protein product: CASSLSRGGGTGELFF.

This clone was seen once. The rearrangement uses TRBV7-9 and TRBJ2-5, with TRBD1 as a possible D gene (6 bases). The CDR3 covers 15 residues. Deletions cut 1 base from V and 2 bases from J, with 11 bases between. Per the germline V gene, CDR1 is SEHNR and CDR2 is FQNEAQ (reference sequence). CDR3 protein: CASSLVQGHQETQYF. CDR3 DNA sequence: TGTGCCAGCAGCTTAGTCCAGGGGCATCAAGAGACCCAGTACTTC.

J is TRBJ2-7 and V is TRBV5-1, with 7 bases lining up with TRBD1. The CDR3 has 14 amino acids. Germline loops: CDR1 SGHRS, CDR2 YFSETQ. V trimming: 0 bases; J trimming: 4 bases; junction bases outside the gene matches: 4. CDR3 in amino acids: CASSLGQGMYEQYF. Written as DNA, the CDR3 is TGCGCCAGCAGCTTGGGACAGGGAATGTACGAGCAGTACTTC.

The rearrangement links TRBV6-5 to TRBJ1-1; the match to TRBD1 covers 9 bases. Per the germline V gene, CDR1 is MNHEY and CDR2 is SVGAGI. With 11 bases clipped from V and 1 base from J, the junction kept 8 bases outside the gene matches. The CDR3 contains 14 residues. The CDR3 loop is CASQTGGGNTEAFF. CDR3 coding DNA: TGTGCCTCCCAAACAGGGGGCGGGAACACTGAAGCTTTCTTT.

This chain links TRBV5-4 with TRBJ1-1; 8 bases are a match to TRBD1. Germline values: CDR1 SGHNT, CDR2 YYREEE (reference sequence). The J segment lost 4 bases and the V segment lost 6 bases, leaving 8 bases of the junction unmatched. This CDR3 comprises 14 residues. CDR3 sequence: CASNSQGVGTEAFF. CDR3 bases: TGTGCCAGCAACTCACAGGGGGTAGGCACTGAAGCTTTCTTT.

The gene calls are TRBV25-1 and TRBJ1-5, with D possibly being TRBD1 (5 bases). CDR1 and CDR2 from the germline V gene are MGHDK and SYGVNS. V dropped 8 bases and J dropped 3 bases, with 17 bases sitting between them. CDR3 length: 15 amino acids. CDR3: CASGSKGRSNQPQHF. DNA of the CDR3: TGTGCCAGCGGAAGTAAGGGGCGGTCCAATCAGCCCCAGCATTTT.

This rearrangement joins TRBV5-1 to TRBJ1-1, with D possibly TRBD1 on 5 matching bases. The CDR3 has 15 amino acids. Germline CDR1 SGHRS, CDR2 YFSETQ. The germline V and J ends were trimmed by 1 base and 0 bases, with 10 bases remaining between them. The CDR3 sequence: CASSLSGPLNTEAFF. The CDR3 nucleotides read TGCGCCAGCAGCTTGTCAGGGCCCCTGAACACTGAAGCTTTCTTT. Full variable domain (remainder filled in from reference TRBV5-1 and TRBJ1-1): KAGVTQTPRYLIKTRGQQVTLSCSPISGHRSVSWYQQTPGQGLQFLFEYFSETQRNKGNFPGRFSGRQFSNSRSEMNVSTLELGDSALYLCASSLSGPLNTEAFFGQGTRLTVV.

This clone occurred once. The chain uses TRBV6-4 and TRBJ2-7, with TRBD1 identical over 8 bases. This CDR3 region has 14 residues. Per germline, CDR1 MRHNA and CDR2 SNTAGT. V lost 6 bases to trimming and J lost 3 bases; unmatched junction nucleotides: 7. The CDR3 sequence: CASSPGGPDYEQYF. In nucleotides, the CDR3 is TGTGCCAGCAGCCCAGGGGGCCCGGACTACGAGCAGTACTTC.

This clone was observed a single time. The V gene is TRBV4-2, the J gene TRBJ2-4; 7 nucleotides agree with TRBD2. The germline V gene has CDR1 LGHNA and CDR2 YNFKEQ. The CDR3 has 13 amino acids. V lost 0 bases and J lost 14; bases outside the gene matches: 7. The CDR3 nucleotides read TGTGCCAGCAGCCAAGAGGTACTGGCGGGGGAGTACTTC. Translation gives CASSQEVLAGEYF.

There are a few counts of this clone. The CDR3 sequence is CASSPRDTGGEKLFF. In DNA form, the CDR3 reads TGCGCCAGCAGCCCTCGGGACACCGGAGGTGAAAAACTGTTTTTT. This sequence joins TRBV4-3 and TRBJ1-4; TRBD1 might be the D (6 bases). Trimming took 4 bases from V and 7 from J, leaving 16 bases between them. CDR1 LGHNA and CDR2 YSLEER come from the germline V gene. The length of the CDR3 is 15 residues.

In its sample, this clone was seen a few times. This chain joins TRBV4-3 and TRBJ2-7; TRBD1 matches at 8 bases. Unmatched junction bases numbered 9, after V lost 4 bases and J lost 7 bases. The CDR3 totals 14 residues. Germline loops: CDR1 LGHNA, CDR2 YSLEER. In nucleotides, the CDR3 is TGCGCCAGCAGCCCTACGGACAGGGCGGGAGAGCAGTACTTC. It translates to CASSPTDRAGEQYF.

This clone was found a few times. V and J are TRBV5-4 and TRBJ1-2, with 8 bases aligning to TRBD1. Trimming cost V 3 bases and J 3 bases; bases outside gene matches: 16. CDR1 SGHNT and CDR2 YYREEE come from the germline V gene (reference sequence). The CDR3 length is 18 residues. The CDR3 sequence is CASSSWPRRGRGYYGYTF. The CDR3 DNA sequence: TGTGCCAGCAGCTCTTGGCCCCGCAGGGGGCGCGGCTACTATGGCTACACCTTC.

The chain is built from TRBV9 and TRBJ2-5; possible D gene TRBD1, 6 bases. The V end was cut by 4 bases, the J end by 0 bases, with 22 bases between. CDR1 and CDR2 from the germline V gene are SGDLS and YYNGEE. This CDR3 is built from 18 residues. In DNA, the CDR3 is TGTGCCAGCAGCCCAGACGAACCGGGACACGGGTACCAAGAGACCCAGTACTTC. Protein product: CASSPDEPGHGYQETQYF.

The chain is built from TRBV6-6 and TRBJ1-1; TRBD1 agrees at 11 bases. The CDR3 covers 16 residues. Trimming cost V 2 bases and J 3 bases; bases outside gene matches: 5. From germline, CDR1 is MNHNY and CDR2 SVGAGI (reference sequence). The CDR3 bases are TGTGCCAGCAGTTACGGGACAGGGGGGCCCTACACTGAAGCTTTCTTT. This gives the protein CASSYGTGGPYTEAFF.

The sample holds a few counts of this clone. This chain joins TRBV6-1 and TRBJ1-3; tentative D call: TRBD1 (6 bases). CDR3 length: 15 residues. Trimming took 4 bases from V and 4 from J, leaving 14 bases between them. Germline V CDR1 and CDR2: MNHNS, SASEGT. For the CDR3, the DNA is TGTGCCAGCAGTGGGCGGACAGTCAAAGGAAACACCATATATTTT. Protein: CASSGRTVKGNTIYF.

The chain recombines TRBV7-2 with TRBJ2-1; 8 bases align to TRBD2. V trimming: 5 bases; J trimming: 2 bases; junction bases outside the gene matches: 8. From germline, CDR1 is SGHTA and CDR2 FQGNSA. The CDR3 consists of 16 residues. The CDR3 sequence: CASSLYGGGTYNEQFF. The CDR3 DNA follows: TGTGCCAGCAGCCTCTACGGGGGGGGAACCTACAATGAGCAGTTCTTC. Complete variable domain (other parts from reference TRBV7-2 and TRBJ2-1): GAGVSQSPSNKVTEKGKDVELRCDPISGHTALYWYRQSLGQGLEFLIYFQGNSAPDKSGLPSDRFSAERTGGSVSTLTIQRTQQEDSAVYLCASSLYGGGTYNEQFFGPGTRLTVL.

This chain connects TRBV7-3 to TRBJ2-1; 8 bases are a match to TRBD2. The CDR3 runs to 16 residues. The trim removed 5 bases at V and 4 bases at J, leaving 10 bases unmatched. Germline CDR1 reads SGHTA; CDR2 reads FQGTGA. The CDR3 sequence is CASSPGGAGVYNEQFF. The CDR3 DNA follows: TGTGCCAGCAGCCCGGGGGGGGCAGGGGTATACAATGAGCAGTTCTTC. The full variable domain, completed using reference TRBV7-3 and TRBJ2-1, is GAGVSQTPSNKVTEKGKYVELRCDPISGHTALYWYRQSLGQGPEFLIYFQGTGAADDSGLPNDRFFAVRPEGSVSTLKIQRTERGDSAVYLCASSPGGAGVYNEQFFGPGTRLTVL.

V usage is TRBV11-3 and J usage is TRBJ2-7, with a tentative D call TRBD2 (6 bases). The CDR3 has 13 residues. V shed 3 bases and J shed 1 base, with 7 bases lying between them. From germline, CDR1 is SGHNT and CDR2 YENEEA. This CDR3 reads CASSLRGSYEQYF. In DNA, the CDR3 is TGTGCCAGCAGCTTGCGGGGTTCCTACGAGCAGTACTTC.

The V and J genes are TRBV4-1 and TRBJ2-1, with 7 bases lining up with TRBD2. Germline CDR1 is MGHRA and CDR2 is YSYEKL. The CDR3 runs to 15 residues. J lost 9 bases, V lost 2 bases, and 10 bases had no gene match. CDR3 in amino acids: CASSQLVGGNSEQFF. For the CDR3, the DNA is TGCGCCAGCAGCCAACTGGTGGGGGGGAATTCTGAGCAGTTCTTC.